This TCR beta chain derives from a study of early T cells in non-severe SARS-CoV-2 infection (dated by TCRdb to the early 2020s). For the wider study: TCR sequencing used bulk RNA from unsorted whole blood, so alpha and beta chains could not be paired. Broad study findings and their caveats: Matching against VDJdb was skewed toward anti-spike CD8 responses, likely underestimated virus-specific expansions, and missed private and CD4 specificities.

On this clonotype: The antigen it recognizes is unknown. Base qualities were left out, and no much larger clone turns up one base away.

V gives up 5 bases and J gives up 3 bases, and the segment between their germline ends measures 11 bases. CDR1 SGHAT and CDR2 FQNNGV are derived from the germline V gene. CDR3 length: 13 amino acids, cysteine to phenylalanine. The only DNA kept is the CDR3, 39 bases in frame from the first base. Libraries were built with 5' RACE. Sequencing relied on a NextSeq 500. Unique molecular identifiers were attached to individual cDNA molecules in the TCR library protocol so that sequencing error and PCR bias could be corrected. Sequencing covered both TCR alpha and beta chains, and within each sample the abundances of alpha and beta sequences were tightly co-correlated. The source study handled its data this way. Decombinator V4 was used to annotate TCR sequences for V gene, J gene and CDR3. TCRs were defined as expanded if a significant change between any two time points was detected under a Poisson model with p below 0.0001. TCR abundances were normalised to the total number of TCRs sequenced in each sample and reported as counts per million. MAIT TCRs were defined by TRAV1-2 paired with TRAJ12, TRAJ20 or TRAJ33, and iNKT TCRs by TRAV10 paired with TRAJ18. VDJdb, accessed on 1 November 2021, was searched for TCRs annotated for CMV, EBV and SARS-CoV-2, and TCRs annotated for more than one antigen were excluded. TCRdb reanalyzed the raw reads on its own, using fastp at Q25 for trimming and MiXCR for clone calling, and kept in-frame beta chains. CDR3 protein duplicates are merged, each entry listing the most common genes and DNA. The V and J calls were determined by TCRdb, not by the authors. The sample profile shows about 77,000 distinct CDR3 sequences; around 12% of them were found once. 15% to 17% of the sample goes to the ten largest clones.

This was a case-control study nested in a cohort of healthcare workers in London, UK, who had nasopharyngeal swab PCR tests and blood samples taken every week. Healthcare workers were recruited between 23 and 31 March 2020, during the week of the UK lockdown, and were followed weekly for up to about 15 weeks. Specimen: whole blood, collected at baseline. The V gene is TRBV11-2 and the J gene is TRBJ2-7; the D segment may tentatively be TRBD1 or TRBD2, each giving 5 matched bases. The receptor was derived from an adult who was a healthcare worker with PCR-confirmed SARS-CoV-2 infection or an uninfected control (not recorded which). The donor label of this sample is uncertain. CDR3 loop: CASSETGGYEQYF. The base sequence is TGTGCCAGCAGCGAAACTGGGGGCTACGAGCAGTACTTC. When the CDR3 is completed using the reference TRBV11-2 and TRBJ2-7 genes on either side, the full variable domain is EAGVAQSPRYKIIEKRQSVAFWCNPISGHATLYWYQQILGQGPKLLIQFQNNGVVDDSQLPKDRFSAERLKGVDSTLKIQPAKLEDSAVYLCASSETGGYEQYFGPGTRLTVT.